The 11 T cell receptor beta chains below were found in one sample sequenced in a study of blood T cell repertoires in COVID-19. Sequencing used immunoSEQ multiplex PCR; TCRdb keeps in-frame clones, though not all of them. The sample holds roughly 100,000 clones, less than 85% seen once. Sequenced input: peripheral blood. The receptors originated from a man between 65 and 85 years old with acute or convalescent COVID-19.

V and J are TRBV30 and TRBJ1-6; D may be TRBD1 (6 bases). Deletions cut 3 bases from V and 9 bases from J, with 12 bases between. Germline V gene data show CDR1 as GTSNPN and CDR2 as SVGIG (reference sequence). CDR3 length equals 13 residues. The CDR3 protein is CAWRTTGTSPLHF. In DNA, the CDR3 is TGTGCCTGGAGGACGACAGGTACTTCACCCCTCCACTTT.

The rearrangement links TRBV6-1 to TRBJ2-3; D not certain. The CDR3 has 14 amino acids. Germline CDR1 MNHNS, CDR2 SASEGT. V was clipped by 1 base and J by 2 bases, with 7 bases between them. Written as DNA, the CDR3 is TGTGCCAGCAGTGAAGGACTTCTCACAGATACGCAGTATTTT. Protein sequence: CASSEGLLTDTQYF.

The CDR3: CASSTDREAFF. The CDR3 DNA reads as TGTGCCAGCAGTACAGACAGGGAGGCTTTCTTT. The chain has TRBV28 and TRBJ1-1, with TRBD1 identical over 7 bases. Germline V gene lookup returns CDR1 MDHEN and CDR2 SYDVKM. The CDR3 is 11 residues long. V lost 5 bases and J lost 11; bases outside the gene matches: 5.

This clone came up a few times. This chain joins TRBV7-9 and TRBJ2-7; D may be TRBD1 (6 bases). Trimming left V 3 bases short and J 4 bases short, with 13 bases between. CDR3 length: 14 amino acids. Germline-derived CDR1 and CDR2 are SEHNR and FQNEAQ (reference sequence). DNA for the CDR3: TGTGCCAGCAGCTTCTTCGACAGGCAGTACGAGCAGTACTTC. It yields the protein CASSFFDRQYEQYF.

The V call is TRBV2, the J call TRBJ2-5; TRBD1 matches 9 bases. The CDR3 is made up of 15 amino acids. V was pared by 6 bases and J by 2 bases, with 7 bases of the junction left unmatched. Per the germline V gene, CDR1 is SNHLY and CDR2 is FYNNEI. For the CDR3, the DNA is TGTGCCAGCAGCCCGGGACAGGGCGTACAAGAGACCCAGTACTTC. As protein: CASSPGQGVQETQYF. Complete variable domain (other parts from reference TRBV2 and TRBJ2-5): EPEVTQTPSHQVTQMGQEVILRCVPISNHLYFYWYRQILGQKVEFLVSFYNNEISEKSEIFDDQFSVERPDGSNFTLKIRSTKLEDSAMYFCASSPGQGVQETQYFGPGTRLLVL.

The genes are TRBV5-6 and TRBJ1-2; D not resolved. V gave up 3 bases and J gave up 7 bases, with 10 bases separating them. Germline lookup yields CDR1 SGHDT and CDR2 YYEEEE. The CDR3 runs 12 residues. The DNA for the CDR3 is TGTGCCAGCAGCTACCGGCGGCGTGGCTACACCTTC. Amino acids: CASSYRRRGYTF. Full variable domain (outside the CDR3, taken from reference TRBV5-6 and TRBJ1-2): DAGVTQSPTHLIKTRGQQVTLRCSPKSGHDTVSWYQQALGQGPQFIFQYYEEEERQRGNFPDRFSGHQFPNYSSELNVNALLLGDSALYLCASSYRRRGYTFGSGTRLTVV.

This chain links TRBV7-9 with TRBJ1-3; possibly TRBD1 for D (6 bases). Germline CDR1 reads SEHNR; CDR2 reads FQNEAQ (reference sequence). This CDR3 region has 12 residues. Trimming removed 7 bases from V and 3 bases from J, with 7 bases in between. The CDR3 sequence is CASTGDGNTIYF. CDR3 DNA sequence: TGTGCCAGCACAGGGGATGGAAACACCATATATTTT.

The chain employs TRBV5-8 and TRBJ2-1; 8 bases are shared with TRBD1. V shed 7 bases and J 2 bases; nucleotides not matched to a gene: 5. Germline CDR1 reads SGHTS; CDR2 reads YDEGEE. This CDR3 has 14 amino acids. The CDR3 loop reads CASRPGGAYNEQFF. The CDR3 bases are TGTGCCAGCCGTCCAGGGGGCGCCTACAATGAGCAGTTCTTC.

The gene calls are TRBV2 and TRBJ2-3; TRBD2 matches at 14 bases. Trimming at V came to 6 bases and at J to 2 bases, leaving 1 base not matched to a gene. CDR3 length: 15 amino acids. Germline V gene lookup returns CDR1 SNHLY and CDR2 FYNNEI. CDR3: CASRTSGGATDTQYF. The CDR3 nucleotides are TGTGCCAGCAGGACTAGCGGGGGGGCCACAGATACGCAGTATTTT.

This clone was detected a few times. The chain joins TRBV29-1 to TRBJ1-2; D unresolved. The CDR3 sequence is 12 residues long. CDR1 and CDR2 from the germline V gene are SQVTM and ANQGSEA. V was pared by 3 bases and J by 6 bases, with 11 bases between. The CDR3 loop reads CSVDGGWNGYTF. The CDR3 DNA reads TGCAGCGTTGACGGAGGATGGAATGGCTACACCTTC.

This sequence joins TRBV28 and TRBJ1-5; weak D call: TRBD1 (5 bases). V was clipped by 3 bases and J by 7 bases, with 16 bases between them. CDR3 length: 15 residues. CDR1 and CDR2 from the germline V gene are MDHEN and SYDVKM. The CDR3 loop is CASSFSHRGDQPQHF. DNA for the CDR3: TGTGCCAGCAGTTTCTCCCATAGGGGCGACCAGCCCCAGCATTTT.